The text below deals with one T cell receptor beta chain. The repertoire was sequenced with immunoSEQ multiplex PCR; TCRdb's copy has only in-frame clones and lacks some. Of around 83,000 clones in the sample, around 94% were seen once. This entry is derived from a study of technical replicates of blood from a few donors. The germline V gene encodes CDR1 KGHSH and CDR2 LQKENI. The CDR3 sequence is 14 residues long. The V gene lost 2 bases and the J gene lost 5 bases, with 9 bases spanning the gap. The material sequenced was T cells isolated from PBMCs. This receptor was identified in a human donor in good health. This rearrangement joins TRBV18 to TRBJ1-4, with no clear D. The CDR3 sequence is CASSPIRGNEKLFF. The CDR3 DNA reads TGTGCCAGCTCACCAATCCGCGGGAATGAAAAACTGTTTTTT.